This TCR beta chain was sequenced during a study of vaccination effects on CD4 cells after COVID-19. Study-wide results and caveats: Healthy vaccinees showed cross-reactivity with common cold coronaviruses in only 1 of 255 vaccine-induced clones. The study enrolled few convalescent patients and sampled no early post-infection timepoints.

Germline CDR1 reads SGDLS; CDR2 reads YYNGEE. Trimming took 0 bases from V and 4 from J; bases not matched to a gene: 4. The CDR3 totals 15 residues. Clones were read by immunoSEQ multiplex PCR, and TCRdb kept only the in-frame ones, dropping some. The sample consists of about 54,000 clones, 80% of them appearing once. ViraFEST expansion of antigen-specific CD4+ T cells with viral peptide pools preceded sequencing. Following 10 days of culture, CD4+ T cells were isolated. The culture medium for two million PBMC per well included roughly 10 IU/ml IL-2 and about 9.1 ug/ml peptides. Half-medium replacement with IL-2 medium occurred on days 3 and 7. A word on this clone: Its antigen remains unknown.

Here the sequenced sample was CD4+ T cells from PBMCs cultured with HCoV-229E spike peptides, taken before COVID-19 vaccination. V and J are TRBV9 and TRBJ2-5, with TRBD2 matching over 9 bases. The sequence derives from a human donor who received a COVID-19 vaccine. As DNA, the CDR3 is TGTGCCAGCAGCGTAGACCTAGCGGGGCCAGAGACCCAGTACTTC. Its protein is CASSVDLAGPETQYF. Full variable domain (rest looked up from reference TRBV9 and TRBJ2-5): DSGVTQTPKHLITATGQRVTLRCSPRSGDLSVYWYQQSLDQGLQFLIQYYNGEERAKGNILERFSAQQFPDLHSELNLSSLELGDSALYFCASSVDLAGPETQYFGPGTRLLVL.